A selection of T cell receptor beta chains follows, all from one sample in a study of blood T cell repertoires in COVID-19. Some clones are missing from TCRdb's copy, which holds only in-frame ones; the method was immunoSEQ multiplex PCR. Here the sample spans a few hundred thousand clones, around four fifths being singletons. The sequencing sample was made of PBMCs or T cells enriched from blood (not recorded which). These receptors were taken from a young man with acute COVID-19. The CDR3 runs from the conserved cysteine through the conserved F or W. A D gene is named only where the DNA matches it firmly. A clone size is listed for some rows: how often the clone was seen (once, few, many), or a class if it is expanded.

j_call: TRBJ2-1
clone_size: few
v_call: TRBV2
d_call: .
cdr3_nt: TGTGCCCGCACAGGAGGGGAACGCTACAATGAGCAGTTCTTC
cdr3_aa: CARTGGERYNEQFF

j_call: TRBJ1-4
clone_size: .
v_call: TRBV7-2
d_call: TRBD1
cdr3_nt: TGTGCCAGCAGCTTAGGAGGGACAGATGAAAAACTGTTTTTT
cdr3_aa: CASSLGGTDEKLFF

j_call: TRBJ2-1
clone_size: .
v_call: TRBV7-2
d_call: TRBD2
cdr3_nt: TGTGCCAGCAGCTTAGCCCCTGGGCTAGCGGGAAATGAGCAGTTCTTC
cdr3_aa: CASSLAPGLAGNEQFF

j_call: TRBJ2-1
clone_size: once
v_call: TRBV3-1/TRBV3-2
d_call: TRBD2
cdr3_nt: TGTGCCAGCAGCTTAAGCGGGGGGCGAAACAATGAGCAGTTCTTC
cdr3_aa: CASSLSGGRNNEQFF

j_call: TRBJ1-1
clone_size: once
v_call: TRBV5-1
d_call: .
cdr3_nt: TGCGCCAGCAGCCCGATCGGGGTTGTTGAAGCTTTCTTT
cdr3_aa: CASSPIGVVEAFF

j_call: TRBJ1-1
clone_size: .
v_call: TRBV13
d_call: TRBD1
cdr3_nt: TGTGCCAGCAGCACCAGACAGGGCCCTGAAGCTTTCTTT
cdr3_aa: CASSTRQGPEAFF

j_call: TRBJ1-1
clone_size: .
v_call: TRBV7-9
d_call: TRBD1
cdr3_nt: TGTGCCAGCAGCCCCGGGACAGTGAACACTGAAGCTTTCTTT
cdr3_aa: CASSPGTVNTEAFF

j_call: TRBJ2-3
clone_size: .
v_call: TRBV11-2
d_call: .
cdr3_nt: TGTGCCAGCAGCTCTCACCAGGGGGGCGCAGATACGCAGTATTTT
cdr3_aa: CASSSHQGGADTQYF

j_call: TRBJ2-3
clone_size: .
v_call: TRBV7-2
d_call: TRBD2
cdr3_nt: TGTGCCAGCAGCTTTTTAGCGGGAGGGCCTGACACAGATACGCAGTATTTT
cdr3_aa: CASSFLAGGPDTDTQYF

j_call: TRBJ2-2
clone_size: .
v_call: TRBV5-1
d_call: TRBD1
cdr3_nt: TGCGCCAGCAGCTTGGGTGGGACAGCGAAAACCGGGGAGCTGTTTTTT
cdr3_aa: CASSLGGTAKTGELFF

j_call: TRBJ1-4
clone_size: .
v_call: TRBV29-1
d_call: .
cdr3_nt: TGCAGCGTTGCTAAAGCAACTAATGAAAAACTGTTTTTT
cdr3_aa: CSVAKATNEKLFF

j_call: TRBJ2-2
clone_size: .
v_call: TRBV5-1
d_call: TRBD1
cdr3_nt: TGCGCCAGCAGCATACAGGGGGCGCCGGGCGGGGAGCTGTTTTTT
cdr3_aa: CASSIQGAPGGELFF

j_call: TRBJ2-2
clone_size: .
v_call: TRBV28
d_call: .
cdr3_nt: TGTGCCAGCGGAGTAGCGAACACCGGGGAGCTGTTTTTT
cdr3_aa: CASGVANTGELFF

j_call: TRBJ1-1
clone_size: .
v_call: TRBV27
d_call: .
cdr3_nt: TGTGCCAGCAGGACGGCAGGGGAGGCTTTCTTT
cdr3_aa: CASRTAGEAFF

j_call: TRBJ2-3
clone_size: .
v_call: TRBV9
d_call: .
cdr3_nt: TGTGCCAGCAGCGTAGGAACTCAATCGACAGATACGCAGTATTTT
cdr3_aa: CASSVGTQSTDTQYF

j_call: TRBJ2-4
clone_size: .
v_call: TRBV3-1/TRBV3-2
d_call: TRBD2
cdr3_nt: TGTGCCAGCAGCCAAAGGCAGGGAGGGGCGGTTCAGTACTTC
cdr3_aa: CASSQRQGGAVQYF

j_call: TRBJ1-1
clone_size: .
v_call: TRBV7-8
d_call: .
cdr3_nt: TGTGCCAGCAGCTTATTCGGGTTCTCGGGCACTGAAGCTTTCTTT
cdr3_aa: CASSLFGFSGTEAFF

j_call: TRBJ1-2
clone_size: .
v_call: TRBV24-1
d_call: .
cdr3_nt: TGTGCCACCAGCGAAACAGGGCCGGGGGGCTACACCTTC
cdr3_aa: CATSETGPGGYTF

j_call: TRBJ2-3
clone_size: .
v_call: TRBV24-1
d_call: TRBD1
cdr3_nt: TGTGCCACCAGTGATTTCCCCAAGACAGGGACAGATACGCAGTATTTT
cdr3_aa: CATSDFPKTGTDTQYF

j_call: TRBJ2-3
clone_size: .
v_call: TRBV6-4
d_call: TRBD2
cdr3_nt: TGTGCCAGCAGTCCACAACCACTAGCGGGGGGCACAGATACGCAGTATTTT
cdr3_aa: CASSPQPLAGGTDTQYF

j_call: TRBJ2-1
clone_size: many
v_call: TRBV5-8
d_call: .
cdr3_nt: TGTGCCAGCAGCTTGCTCAACAGTCTCTCCTACAATGAGCAGTTCTTC
cdr3_aa: CASSLLNSLSYNEQFF

j_call: TRBJ1-2
clone_size: .
v_call: TRBV19
d_call: .
cdr3_nt: TGTGCCAGTATCACCCCCGGGGGTTTCCATGGCTACACCTTC
cdr3_aa: CASITPGGFHGYTF

j_call: TRBJ2-1
clone_size: .
v_call: TRBV5-6
d_call: .
cdr3_nt: TGTGCCAGCAGCTTCCTAACCTACAATGAGCAGTTCTTC
cdr3_aa: CASSFLTYNEQFF

j_call: TRBJ2-2
clone_size: .
v_call: TRBV5-8
d_call: .
cdr3_nt: TGTGCCAGCAGCTTTCGGGGGTCAACCGGGGAGCTGTTTTTT
cdr3_aa: CASSFRGSTGELFF

j_call: TRBJ1-1
clone_size: .
v_call: TRBV7-9
d_call: TRBD1
cdr3_nt: TGTGCCAGCAGCTATAACAGGGGGCTCAACACTGAAGCTTTCTTT
cdr3_aa: CASSYNRGLNTEAFF

j_call: TRBJ2-2
clone_size: .
v_call: TRBV18
d_call: .
cdr3_nt: TGTGCCAGCTCGCCGCAGGCGTACTTGGGGGAGCTGTTTTTT
cdr3_aa: CASSPQAYLGELFF

j_call: TRBJ2-5
clone_size: .
v_call: TRBV27
d_call: TRBD2
cdr3_nt: TGTGCCAGCAGTTTATCCCCGCGGGGGGCCCAAGAGACCCAGTACTTC
cdr3_aa: CASSLSPRGAQETQYF

j_call: TRBJ1-1
clone_size: .
v_call: TRBV6-5
d_call: .
cdr3_nt: TGTGCCAGCAGTCCGGAGGTCATGAACACTGAAGCTTTCTTT
cdr3_aa: CASSPEVMNTEAFF

j_call: TRBJ2-5
clone_size: .
v_call: TRBV5-1
d_call: TRBD2
cdr3_nt: TGTGCCAGCAGCGGGGGACTAGCGGGCGTTAGCGAGACCCAGTACTTC
cdr3_aa: CASSGGLAGVSETQYF

j_call: TRBJ1-4
clone_size: .
v_call: TRBV6-6
d_call: TRBD1
cdr3_nt: TGTGCCAGCAGTTACTTGGGACAGGGCTCTGAAAAACTGTTTTTT
cdr3_aa: CASSYLGQGSEKLFF

j_call: TRBJ1-3
clone_size: .
v_call: TRBV19
d_call: .
cdr3_nt: TGTGCCAGTAGTATAGCTGGGGGCGCTGGAAACACCATATATTTT
cdr3_aa: CASSIAGGAGNTIYF

j_call: TRBJ2-3
clone_size: .
v_call: TRBV2
d_call: .
cdr3_nt: TGTGCCAGCAGTGATCCTTTCAGTACGCAGTATTTT
cdr3_aa: CASSDPFSTQYF

j_call: TRBJ1-5
clone_size: .
v_call: TRBV2
d_call: .
cdr3_nt: TGTGCCAGCACCCTCTCGGAGATTAGCAATCAGCCCCAGCATTTT
cdr3_aa: CASTLSEISNQPQHF

j_call: TRBJ2-3
clone_size: .
v_call: TRBV19
d_call: TRBD2
cdr3_nt: TGTGCCAGCGGGGGGGCTAGCACAGATACGCAGTATTTT
cdr3_aa: CASGGASTDTQYF

j_call: TRBJ2-1
clone_size: .
v_call: TRBV7-2
d_call: TRBD2
cdr3_nt: TGTGCCAGCAGCCGTAGGGGACTACCGACGGAGGGCCGTAACAATGAGCAGTTCTTC
cdr3_aa: CASSRRGLPTEGRNNEQFF

j_call: TRBJ2-2
clone_size: .
v_call: TRBV6-4
d_call: TRBD2
cdr3_nt: TGTGCCAGCAGTGACACTAGCGCGAACACCGGGGAGCTGTTTTTT
cdr3_aa: CASSDTSANTGELFF

j_call: TRBJ2-5
clone_size: .
v_call: TRBV15
d_call: .
cdr3_nt: TGTGCCACCAGCACCGTCCAGCGGGTGCGGGAGACCCAGTACTTC
cdr3_aa: CATSTVQRVRETQYF

j_call: TRBJ1-3
clone_size: .
v_call: TRBV3-1/TRBV3-2
d_call: .
cdr3_nt: TGTGCCAGCAGCCCCGAGGGTGGCTCTGGAAACACCATATATTTT
cdr3_aa: CASSPEGGSGNTIYF

j_call: TRBJ2-3
clone_size: .
v_call: TRBV29-1
d_call: TRBD1
cdr3_nt: TGCAGCGTCCGGGGACAGGGGCTAGGGCAAGAAGGCACAGATACGCAGTATTTT
cdr3_aa: CSVRGQGLGQEGTDTQYF

j_call: TRBJ2-1
clone_size: .
v_call: TRBV27
d_call: TRBD2
cdr3_nt: TGTGCCAGTCGGACTAGCGGGGGGTTAAATGAGCAGTTCTTC
cdr3_aa: CASRTSGGLNEQFF

j_call: TRBJ1-3
clone_size: .
v_call: TRBV9
d_call: TRBD1
cdr3_nt: TGTGCCAGCAGCGCTACAGGGGGCTTTTTCTCTGGAAACACCATATATTTT
cdr3_aa: CASSATGGFFSGNTIYF

j_call: TRBJ2-2
clone_size: .
v_call: TRBV27
d_call: .
cdr3_nt: TGTGCCAGCAGATCCACGAGGAGCGGGGAGCTGTTTTTT
cdr3_aa: CASRSTRSGELFF

j_call: TRBJ1-5
clone_size: .
v_call: TRBV7-8
d_call: .
cdr3_nt: TGTGCCAGCAGCTTAGAGGCAGGGAATCAGCCCCAGCATTTT
cdr3_aa: CASSLEAGNQPQHF

j_call: TRBJ1-6
clone_size: .
v_call: TRBV11-3
d_call: .
cdr3_nt: TGTGCCAGCAGCCTTGGAGGGGTGGATTCACCCCTCCACTTT
cdr3_aa: CASSLGGVDSPLHF